This is a list of T cell receptor beta chains from one sample in a study of CD8 T cells in ankylosing spondylitis. TCRdb independently ran MiXCR on the 5' RACE reads; one entry per CDR3 protein. The sample gives some 37,000 distinct CDR3 sequences, 16% of which show up once; around 45% is in the top ten. Source material: blood. Receptors originate from a male donor with ankylosing spondylitis or in good health (not recorded which). Each CDR3 is given with its conserved first and last residue. The D gene is left open where the match is weak. Clone size is given for some rows only: seen once, a few or many times, or a class if the clone is expanded.

D gene	J gene	clone size	V gene	CDR3 DNA	CDR3 protein
NA	TRBJ2-2	NA	TRBV4-2	TGTGCCAGCAGCCAGACACAGTTCGGGGAGCTGTTTTTT	CASSQTQFGELFF
NA	TRBJ2-2	NA	TRBV7-2	TGTGCCAGCAGCATTTCCGGGACCCTCACCGGGGAGCTGTTTTTT	CASSISGTLTGELFF
NA	TRBJ1-5	NA	TRBV12-3/TRBV12-4	TGTGCCAGCAGTTTGGCAGGGCTCAATCAGCCCCAGCATTTT	CASSLAGLNQPQHF
NA	TRBJ1-3	few	TRBV12-3/TRBV12-4	TGTGCCAGCAGTTTGGGGGCTGGAAACACCATATATTTT	CASSLGAGNTIYF
TRBD1	TRBJ2-4	few	TRBV4-2	TGTGCCAGCAGCCAACCTATTGGACAGGGGGCCCCCGACTTAGCCAAAAACATTCAGTACTTC	CASSQPIGQGAPDLAKNIQYF
NA	TRBJ2-2	few	TRBV5-5	TGTGCCAGCAGCCCCAGGGGGGACGGGGAGCTGTTTTTT	CASSPRGDGELFF
TRBD1	TRBJ1-5	few	TRBV20-1	TGCAGTGCATGGACAGGGGGGGAGCGGCCCCAGCATTTT	CSAWTGGERPQHF
NA	TRBJ1-2	NA	TRBV29-1	TGCAGCGCCGAACAGGGCACGGGCTATGGCTACACCTTC	CSAEQGTGYGYTF
NA	TRBJ2-6	few	TRBV12-3/TRBV12-4	TGTGCCAGCAGTTCCCCGTGGACTGGGGCCAACGTCCTGACTTTC	CASSSPWTGANVLTF
NA	TRBJ1-4	few	TRBV25-1	TGTGCCAGCGGCGATTGGGCTTTAGAAAAACTGTTTTTT	CASGDWALEKLFF
NA	TRBJ1-4	few	TRBV20-1	TGCAGTGCTAGAGTTGGTGGTAATGAAAAACTGTTTTTT	CSARVGGNEKLFF
NA	TRBJ1-1	NA	TRBV7-9	TGTGCCAGCAGCTTAGTTTCCCCGCTGGAGGATGAAGCTTTCTTT	CASSLVSPLEDEAFF
NA	TRBJ2-1	NA	TRBV5-1	TGCGCCAGCAGCTTGGATTTTGGGGGGAATGAGCAGTTCTTC	CASSLDFGGNEQFF
NA	TRBJ1-4	NA	TRBV12-3/TRBV12-4	TGTGCCACAGGAGCGGCAGGGCGAGGAGAAAAACTGTTTTTT	CATGAAGRGEKLFF
TRBD2	TRBJ2-1	few	TRBV20-1	TGCAGTGCTAGACCCTTAACTAGCGGCTCCTACAATGAGCAGTTCTTC	CSARPLTSGSYNEQFF
NA	TRBJ2-2	NA	TRBV11-2	TGTGCCAGCAGCCTCCTTTCTACCGGGGAGCTGTTTTTT	CASSLLSTGELFF
NA	TRBJ2-1	many	TRBV29-1	TGCAGCGTTGTAATCCGGGAGCGCCTAGCTGAGCAGTTCTTC	CSVVIRERLAEQFF
NA	TRBJ1-5	few	TRBV28	TGTGCCAGCAACCCTAGCAATCAGCCCCAGCATTTT	CASNPSNQPQHF
TRBD2	TRBJ2-2	NA	TRBV12-5	TGTGCTAGTGGAAGGGGAGGGAGTGACACCGGGGAGCTGTTTTTT	CASGRGGSDTGELFF
TRBD1	TRBJ2-5	few	TRBV6-5	TGTGCCAGCAGGCGACAGGGCAGGGGGCAAGAGACCCAGTACTTC	CASRRQGRGQETQYF
TRBD1	TRBJ2-7	few	TRBV5-5	TGTGCCAGCAGCTGGGACAGGTTCTACGAGCAGTACTTC	CASSWDRFYEQYF
TRBD2	TRBJ2-3	few	TRBV10-3	TGTGCCATCAATCCCGGGGGGGAAGCAGATACGCAGTATTTT	CAINPGGEADTQYF
TRBD1	TRBJ1-1	NA	TRBV7-2	TGTGCCAGCACCGCGGACAGGCACACTGAAGCTTTCTTT	CASTADRHTEAFF
NA	TRBJ2-1	few	TRBV20-1	TGCAGTGTAAACGGGCTAGCGCTATTATACAATGAGCAGTTCTTC	CSVNGLALLYNEQFF
TRBD1	TRBJ1-1	once	TRBV19	TGTGCCAGTAGTAAACATGACAGGGTAATTGAAGCTTTCTTT	CASSKHDRVIEAFF
NA	TRBJ1-1	NA	TRBV6-2/TRBV6-3	TGTGCCAGCAGTTACTTACCCCGGACAAGTATGAACACTGAAGCTTTCTTT	CASSYLPRTSMNTEAFF
TRBD1	TRBJ2-1	few	TRBV20-1	TGCAGTGCTAGGGACAGGATTTCCTACAATGAGCAGTTCTTC	CSARDRISYNEQFF
NA	TRBJ1-1	NA	TRBV11-2	TGTGCCAGCAGCCCTGACACTAACACTGAAGCTTTCTTT	CASSPDTNTEAFF